This is a list of T cell receptor beta chains from one sample in a study of early T cells in non-severe SARS-CoV-2 infection. TCRdb re-called the 5' RACE reads through MiXCR, storing one row per CDR3 protein. This table has about 77,000 distinct CDR3 sequences, approximately 12% appearing once. The sample here was whole blood, taken at baseline. The receptors come from an adult who was a healthcare worker with PCR-confirmed SARS-CoV-2 infection or an uninfected control (not recorded which). The donor label of this sample is uncertain. CDR3s include the opening cysteine and the closing phenylalanine or tryptophan. D genes are given only for firm matches. Expanded clones are given a class, and other clones once, few, many or no size at all.

TRBV20-1	TRBD1	TRBJ1-3	NA	TGCAGTGTTTCACAGGGGTCTGGAAACACCATATATTTT	CSVSQGSGNTIYF
TRBV14	TRBD2	TRBJ2-5	few	TGTGCCAGCAGCCAAACCCATAGCGGGAGGGCCCAAGAGACCCAGTACTTC	CASSQTHSGRAQETQYF
TRBV15	TRBD1	TRBJ1-1	NA	TGTGCCACAAGATCTATGGGACAGCCGATGGATGCTTTCTTT	CATRSMGQPMDAFF
TRBV4-2	NA	TRBJ2-7	NA	TGTGCCAGCAGCAGGGATCCGGCTTTCAGCTCCTACGAGCAGTACTTC	CASSRDPAFSSYEQYF
TRBV6-6	NA	TRBJ1-1	few	TGTGCCAGCAGTTACGCTAGGAGGAACACTGAAGCTTTCTTT	CASSYARRNTEAFF
TRBV12-3/TRBV12-4	TRBD2	TRBJ2-1	few	TGTGCCAGCAGCCCGGGGTCCGGGGGGGAGCAGTTCTTC	CASSPGSGGEQFF
TRBV12-3/TRBV12-4	NA	TRBJ2-7	many	TGTGCCAGCAGTTTAGGCGGGGGCTCCTCCTACGAGCAGTACTTC	CASSLGGGSSYEQYF
TRBV6-1	NA	TRBJ2-3	few	TGTGCCAGCACCGTACGGGGGAGAACGGAAGATACGCAGTATTTT	CASTVRGRTEDTQYF
TRBV4-1	NA	TRBJ2-7	NA	TGCGCCAGCAGCCAGTTCGGGTTCGGGAGCGAGCAGTACTTC	CASSQFGFGSEQYF
TRBV10-2	NA	TRBJ1-5	many	TGCGCCAGCAGTGAGAATAGGGATCAGCCCCAGCATTTT	CASSENRDQPQHF
TRBV10-3	NA	TRBJ2-7	few	TGTGCCATCAGTCCCCGGGGGAACGAGCAGTACTTC	CAISPRGNEQYF
TRBV12-3/TRBV12-4	NA	TRBJ2-2	NA	TGTGCCAGCAGTTGGCCGGGCAGGGCGCCCGGGGAGCTGTTTTTT	CASSWPGRAPGELFF
TRBV20-1	NA	TRBJ2-1	few	TGCAGTGCTAGGTTTTCGAGTATCTACAATGAGCAGTTCTTC	CSARFSSIYNEQFF
TRBV2	NA	TRBJ1-6	NA	TGTGCCAGCAGTGAATGGGAAGGCCCGGGGAATTCACCCCTCCACTTT	CASSEWEGPGNSPLHF
TRBV6-6	NA	TRBJ2-7	few	TGTGCCAGCAGTTACTCCGCTTCTTCGGGGGCCTACGAGCAGTACTTC	CASSYSASSGAYEQYF
TRBV9	NA	TRBJ2-7	many	TGTGCCAGCAGCCTCCCGGGGGCTAGCGACGAGCAGTACTTC	CASSLPGASDEQYF
TRBV4-2	NA	TRBJ1-1	NA	TGTGCCAGCAGCCAAGGAGTCGAACAGAGAAACACTGAAGCTTTCTTT	CASSQGVEQRNTEAFF
TRBV10-2	NA	TRBJ2-7	NA	TGCGCCAGCAGTGACAACTACGAGCAGTACTTC	CASSDNYEQYF
TRBV12-3/TRBV12-4	NA	TRBJ2-3	NA	TGTGCCAGCAGTTTAGCGCGATTGGTCGGGTTCGGTACGCAGTATTTT	CASSLARLVGFGTQYF
TRBV18	NA	TRBJ1-4	NA	TGTGCCAGCTCACCGGCATCGGGGGAAAAACTGTTTTTT	CASSPASGEKLFF
TRBV7-2	TRBD2	TRBJ2-1	few	TGTGCCAGCAGCTCCTATAGCGGGAGTACGGGTGAGCAGTTCTTC	CASSSYSGSTGEQFF
TRBV14	NA	TRBJ2-1	many	TGTGCCAGCAGCCACTCCCGGGAGGAGCAGTTCTTC	CASSHSREEQFF
TRBV29-1	TRBD1	TRBJ2-1	few	TGCAGCCAAAGCCCGGCAGGGGGTAACGAGCAGTTCTTC	CSQSPAGGNEQFF
TRBV7-7	TRBD2	TRBJ2-7	NA	TGTGCCAGCTCTAGGACTAGCGGGGGCGGCCGCGAGCAGTACTTC	CASSRTSGGGREQYF
TRBV14	NA	TRBJ1-1	few	TGTGCCAGCAGCCTCACCCGACAGAACACTGAAGCTTTCTTT	CASSLTRQNTEAFF
TRBV4-2	TRBD2	TRBJ2-7	many	TGTGCCAGCAGCGCTAGCGGGAGGGCCCGTGACGAGCAGTACTTC	CASSASGRARDEQYF
TRBV20-1	NA	TRBJ1-1	many	TGCAGTGCGCCGTTAGAGGCGGGGACTGAAGCTTTCTTT	CSAPLEAGTEAFF
TRBV6-2/TRBV6-3	NA	TRBJ1-1	few	TGTGCCAGCAGTGACATCATGAACACTGAAGCTTTCTTT	CASSDIMNTEAFF
TRBV2	TRBD2	TRBJ2-7	few	TGTGCCAGCAGCTCCCTCGCGGGGCGGGGGAGCTCCTACGAGCAGTACTTC	CASSSLAGRGSSYEQYF
TRBV5-1	NA	TRBJ2-3	few	TGCGCCAGCAGCTACAGGGTTTCTAGCACAGATACGCAGTATTTT	CASSYRVSSTDTQYF
TRBV7-2	NA	TRBJ2-3	few	TGTGCCAGCAGCACCCCGGCAACAGATACGCAGTATTTT	CASSTPATDTQYF
TRBV12-5	NA	TRBJ1-4	many	TGTGCTAGTGGTTCACCCCTCCAGACGGGGTCTGAAAAACTGTTTTTT	CASGSPLQTGSEKLFF
TRBV14	NA	TRBJ2-3	NA	TGTGCCAGCAGCCAATTTAGGGACACAGATACGCAGTATTTT	CASSQFRDTDTQYF
TRBV11-1	NA	TRBJ1-1	NA	TGTGCCAGCAGCTTCAACACGCTGAGGAACACTGAAGCTTTCTTT	CASSFNTLRNTEAFF
TRBV11-2	NA	TRBJ2-5	NA	TGTGCCAGCAGCTTAGCGGGGGGCTGGGAGACCCAGTACTTC	CASSLAGGWETQYF
TRBV19	NA	TRBJ2-7	many	TGTGCCAGTACCCTCGGGGGTGGTTCCTCCTACGAGCAGTACTTC	CASTLGGGSSYEQYF
TRBV6-2/TRBV6-3	TRBD1	TRBJ2-7	many	TGTGCCAGCAGTGCCCCTCGGACAGGGACCTCCTACGAGCAGTACTTC	CASSAPRTGTSYEQYF
TRBV7-9	NA	TRBJ1-2	NA	TGTGCCAGCAGCGGGGGCCTCCCTTATGGCTACACCTTC	CASSGGLPYGYTF
TRBV30	NA	TRBJ2-3	few	TGTGCCTGGAGTGTAAAAGGGGCCGGTACGCAGTATTTT	CAWSVKGAGTQYF
TRBV4-3	NA	TRBJ2-1	many	TGCGCCAGCAGCCAAGGAAGGGGTGAGCAGTTCTTC	CASSQGRGEQFF
TRBV28	NA	TRBJ2-1	few	TGTGCCAGCAGGCGGGGCCCCCTGAGGGAGCAGTTCTTC	CASRRGPLREQFF
TRBV29-1	NA	TRBJ2-5	many	TGCAGCGTTGAAGATCCCCCCGACAGTTCACGGCGAGAGACCCAGTACTTC	CSVEDPPDSSRRETQYF
TRBV5-4	TRBD1	TRBJ2-7	few	TGTGCCAGCAGCAGGGACAGGGTCTACGAGCAGTACTTC	CASSRDRVYEQYF
TRBV9	TRBD2	TRBJ2-7	many	TGTGCCAGCAGCGAAGGAGCTAGCGGCACCCACCAGTACTTC	CASSEGASGTHQYF
TRBV29-1	NA	TRBJ2-1	NA	TGCAGCGTTCTAACACTACTCCACCTTGGCAATGAGCAGTTCTTC	CSVLTLLHLGNEQFF